Each of the 26 T cell receptor beta chains below was sequenced from the same sample in a study of blood T cell repertoires in COVID-19. TCRdb's table, derived via immunoSEQ multiplex PCR, lists solely in-frame clones and lacks some. The sample has about 87,000 clones; over 75% are singletons. The sample was peripheral blood. Receptor source: a woman at least 80 years old with COVID-19, enrolled during active disease.

The gene calls are TRBV5-1 and TRBJ2-5; perhaps TRBD1 as D (6 bases). The CDR3 spans 13 residues. CDR1 and CDR2 from the germline V gene are SGHRS and YFSETQ. V was shortened by 6 bases and J by 5 bases, with 14 bases between the two germline ends. As DNA, the CDR3 is TGCGCCAGCACTCGACAGGTGGAGGAGACCCAGTACTTC. Its protein product is CASTRQVEETQYF.

The J gene is TRBJ2-2, the V gene TRBV6-6, with 12 bases matching TRBD2. Germline lookup yields CDR1 MNHNY and CDR2 SVGAGI (reference sequence). Germline trimming cut 5 bases from V and 9 bases from J; bases unmatched to any gene: 13. CDR3 length equals 17 residues. The CDR3 here is CASSPPGTSGFVRELFF. CDR3 DNA: TGTGCCAGCAGTCCCCCCGGGACTAGCGGGTTTGTCCGGGAGCTGTTTTTT.

The chain employs TRBV2 and TRBJ2-3; possibly TRBD2 for D (6 bases). Germline CDR1 reads SNHLY; CDR2 reads FYNNEI. There are 17 residues in the CDR3. With 5 bases removed from V and 2 bases from J, the gap between germline ends came to 20 bases. CDR3 coding DNA: TGTGCCAGCAGTCCCCGCGGGCTAGCGCAGATCACAGATACGCAGTATTTT. Translation gives CASSPRGLAQITDTQYF.

This sequence joins TRBV12-3 or TRBV12-4 and TRBJ1-2, with TRBD1 identical over 9 bases. CDR3 length equals 12 residues. Unmatched junction bases numbered 6, after V lost 9 bases and J lost 7 bases. The CDR3 nucleotides are TGTGCCAGTCGGGACAGGGAGGGTGGCTACACCTTC. Protein: CASRDREGGYTF.

This clone was picked up one time. The chain recombines TRBV10-3 with TRBJ2-7; 12 bases line up with TRBD1. CDR1 and CDR2 (germline): ENHRY, SYGVKD. The CDR3 sequence is 15 residues long. Trimming took 4 bases from V and 6 from J; bases not matched to a gene: 7. As DNA, the CDR3 is TGTGCCATCAGTGGGGGGGACAGGGGGCCTTTCGAGCAGTACTTC. Protein sequence: CAISGGDRGPFEQYF.

The rearrangement links TRBV6-6 to TRBJ2-3, with a possible D match to TRBD1 (6 bases). Trimming took 6 bases from V and 6 from J, leaving 13 bases between them. This CDR3 has 13 residues. Germline V gives CDR1 MNHNY, CDR2 SVGAGI (reference sequence). CDR3 loop: CASSYTGKDTQYF. The CDR3 bases are TGTGCCAGCAGCTATACAGGGAAGGATACGCAGTATTTT.

V gene TRBV11-2 combines with J gene TRBJ1-1; D not certain. The V gene's germline CDR1 is SGHAT and CDR2 FQNNGV. CDR3 length equals 12 residues. The V and J ends lost 5 bases and 0 bases respectively, with 4 bases between them. In nucleotides, the CDR3 is TGTGCCAGCAGCCCAATGAACACTGAAGCTTTCTTT. It encodes CASSPMNTEAFF.

The chain uses TRBV19 and TRBJ2-5; 10 bases map to TRBD1. This CDR3 region has 15 residues. The germline V gene has CDR1 LNHDA and CDR2 SQIVND (reference sequence). After removal of 7 bases from V and 5 bases from J, the junction contained 10 bases not matched to a gene. The CDR3 here is CASKKMTGGEETQYF. The CDR3 nucleotides read TGTGCCAGTAAGAAAATGACAGGGGGCGAGGAGACCCAGTACTTC.

The chain has TRBV7-9 and TRBJ2-2; weak D call: TRBD1 (6 bases). CDR1 and CDR2 from the germline V gene are SEHNR and FQNEAQ (reference sequence). This CDR3 region has 13 residues. Trimming took off 5 bases at V and 7 bases at J, with 11 bases between the two ends. The CDR3 bases are TGTGCCAGCAGCCCCGGACAGTTCGGGGAGCTGTTTTTT. Protein product: CASSPGQFGELFF.

The chain joins TRBV11-2 to TRBJ1-2; 8 bases line up with TRBD1. Germline loops: CDR1 SGHAT, CDR2 FQNNGV. The CDR3 extends over 13 amino acids. With 3 bases clipped from V and 8 bases from J, the junction kept 5 bases outside the gene matches. CDR3 amino acids: CASSFTGTGGYTF. In nucleotides, the CDR3 is TGTGCCAGCAGCTTTACCGGGACAGGCGGCTACACCTTC. Full variable domain (remainder filled in from reference TRBV11-2 and TRBJ1-2): EAGVAQSPRYKIIEKRQSVAFWCNPISGHATLYWYQQILGQGPKLLIQFQNNGVVDDSQLPKDRFSAERLKGVDSTLKIQPAKLEDSAVYLCASSFTGTGGYTFGSGTRLTVV.

This clone was detected only once. The V call is TRBV7-8, the J call TRBJ1-3, with D possibly being TRBD1 (5 bases). Trimming took off 5 bases at V and 1 base at J, with 15 bases between the two ends. CDR1 and CDR2 from the germline V gene are SGHVS and FQNEAQ. This CDR3 comprises 16 residues. Here the CDR3 reads CASSPSPGGSGNTIYF. In nucleotides, the CDR3 is TGTGCCAGCAGCCCCTCGCCGGGGGGTTCTGGAAACACCATATATTTT. The full variable domain, in which reference TRBV7-8 and TRBJ1-3 provide the parts outside the CDR3, is GAGVSQSPRYKVAKRGQDVALRCDPISGHVSLFWYQQALGQGPEFLTYFQNEAQLDKSGLPSDRFFAERPEGSVSTLKIQRTQQEDSAVYLCASSPSPGGSGNTIYFGEGSWLTVV.

This chain uses TRBV2 with TRBJ1-3, with D hard to call. CDR3 length equals 14 residues. V dropped 4 bases and J dropped 0 bases, with 7 bases sitting between them. Germline V gene lookup returns CDR1 SNHLY and CDR2 FYNNEI. CDR3 DNA: TGTGCCAGCAGTGCTGTCCTCTCTGGAAACACCATATATTTT. As protein: CASSAVLSGNTIYF.

The CDR3 loop is CASSETGGYGYTF. CDR3 sequence (DNA): TGTGCCAGCAGTGAAACAGGGGGCTATGGCTACACCTTC. V is TRBV6-1 and J is TRBJ1-2; 8 bases are a match to TRBD1. The CDR3 runs to 13 residues. Germline lookup yields CDR1 MNHNS and CDR2 SASEGT. V lost 2 bases to trimming and J lost 4 bases; unmatched junction nucleotides: 0.

The chain combines TRBV4-3 with TRBJ2-3; D is possibly TRBD1 (5 bases). Germline V gene lookup returns CDR1 LGHNA and CDR2 YSLEER. The ends were cut back, 0 bases at V and 0 bases at J, with 7 bases in the middle. This CDR3 contains 15 residues. The chain's CDR3 is CASSQDRVSTDTQYF. The CDR3 nucleotides read TGCGCCAGCAGCCAAGACAGGGTCAGCACAGATACGCAGTATTTT.

The chain uses TRBV11-2 and TRBJ1-3, with D possibly TRBD1 on 6 matching bases. Germline V lookup: CDR1 SGHAT, CDR2 FQNNGV. This CDR3 contains 16 residues. V was pared by 3 bases and J by 2 bases, with 14 bases between. This chain's CDR3 is CASSFLTQGPGNTIYF. The CDR3 DNA reads TGTGCCAGCAGCTTTTTAACTCAGGGGCCTGGAAACACCATATATTTT.

The gene calls are TRBV7-2 and TRBJ1-2; TRBD1 matches 8 bases. Germline V gene lookup returns CDR1 SGHTA and CDR2 FQGNSA. J lost 8 bases, V lost 4 bases, and 12 bases had no gene match. The CDR3 is 15 residues long. The CDR3 loop is CASSSDGGRGPGYTF. In nucleotides, the CDR3 is TGTGCCAGCAGCTCTGACGGAGGCAGGGGGCCCGGCTACACCTTC.

The chain has TRBV28 and TRBJ2-5; D is possibly TRBD2 (6 bases). The germline V gene encodes CDR1 MDHEN and CDR2 SYDVKM. This CDR3 is built from 13 residues. V lost 2 bases to trimming and J lost 5 bases, with 9 bases between them. CDR3 DNA: TGTGCCAGCAGTTTAACTAGCCTGGAGACCCAGTACTTC. This gives the protein CASSLTSLETQYF.

V and J are TRBV24-1 and TRBJ2-2; 9 bases fit TRBD1. Per germline, CDR1 KGHDR and CDR2 SFDVKD. Trimming cost V 2 bases and J 4 bases; bases outside gene matches: 7. The CDR3 loop spans 17 amino acids. CDR3 DNA: TGTGCCACCAGTGATTCAATGGGACAGGGAGTCACCGGGGAGCTGTTTTTT. As protein: CATSDSMGQGVTGELFF.

This clone was counted a single time. The chain combines TRBV5-1 with TRBJ1-6, with 9 positions matching TRBD1. V lost 4 bases and J lost 0; bases outside the gene matches: 5. The CDR3 is 17 residues long. Per germline, CDR1 SGHRS and CDR2 YFSETQ. The CDR3 DNA reads TGCGCCAGCAGCCCGGACAGGGGCAACTCCTATAATTCACCCCTCCACTTT. The encoded protein is CASSPDRGNSYNSPLHF.

The gene calls are TRBV6-4 and TRBJ1-1; 7 bases fit TRBD1. The germline V gene encodes CDR1 MRHNA and CDR2 SNTAGT. J gave up 1 base and V 4 bases, and 3 bases lay outside the gene matches. This CDR3 comprises 14 residues. The CDR3 region is CASSVTGANTEAFF. The CDR3 nucleotides read TGTGCCAGCAGTGTTACAGGGGCGAACACTGAAGCTTTCTTT.

This clone was counted a single time. This chain connects TRBV6-5 to TRBJ2-3; 8 nucleotides agree with TRBD2. The CDR3 spans 14 residues. Unmatched junction bases numbered 11, after V lost 6 bases and J lost 9 bases. The V gene's germline CDR1 is MNHEY and CDR2 SVGAGI. The CDR3 protein is CASSGLAPALTQYF. In DNA form, the CDR3 reads TGTGCCAGCAGCGGACTAGCCCCCGCTTTGACGCAGTATTTT.

V and J are TRBV11-2 and TRBJ2-3; 7 bases are a match to TRBD2. The CDR3 totals 17 residues. With V trimmed by 2 bases and J by 2 bases, 10 bases remained unmatched. CDR1 is SGHAT, CDR2 FQNNGV, per germline. CDR3 residues: CASSLSQRGATTDTQYF. For the CDR3, the DNA is TGTGCCAGCAGCTTATCCCAGCGGGGTGCTACCACAGATACGCAGTATTTT.

The J gene is TRBJ1-1, the V gene TRBV28, with D possibly being TRBD1 (5 bases). The CDR3 is 13 amino acids. Germline assignment: CDR1 MDHEN and CDR2 SYDVKM. Trimming left V 8 bases short and J 5 bases short, with 15 bases between. The CDR3 is CASLGGYGTEAFF. DNA of the CDR3: TGTGCCAGCTTGGGGGGTTATGGGACTGAAGCTTTCTTT.

This rearrangement joins TRBV18 to TRBJ2-1; tentative D call: TRBD1 (5 bases). Germline V CDR1 and CDR2: KGHSH, LQKENI. Trimming removed 0 bases from V and 5 bases from J, with 11 bases in between. The CDR3 totals 15 residues. CDR3 sequence reads: CASSPPAGFDNEQFF. CDR3 coding DNA: TGTGCCAGCTCACCACCCGCAGGGTTTGACAATGAGCAGTTCTTC.

The chain has TRBV29-1 and TRBJ2-1; 7 positions match TRBD2. CDR1 SQVTM and CDR2 ANQGSEA come from the germline V gene. The CDR3 is 14 amino acids. With V trimmed by 6 bases and J by 0 bases, 5 bases remained unmatched. The CDR3 DNA is TGCAGCGTCTGGGGGGGGAGCTCCTACAATGAGCAGTTCTTC. Translation gives CSVWGGSSYNEQFF.

V and J are TRBV7-8 and TRBJ2-5; TRBD2 matches 8 bases. CDR1 SGHVS and CDR2 FQNEAQ come from the germline V gene. The CDR3 runs 20 residues. The ends lost 5 bases at V and 0 bases at J; junction bases unmatched: 20. For the CDR3, the DNA is TGTGCCAGCAGCCCGATCTTCGGGAGGGCCGATGGTGGGTACCAAGAGACCCAGTACTTC. Encoded protein: CASSPIFGRADGGYQETQYF.